This is a list of T cell receptor beta chains from one sample in a study of T cell repertoires in cytomegalovirus infection. TCRdb analysed the reads with MiXCR anew, one entry per CDR3 protein. The table has 150,000 to 200,000 distinct CDR3 sequences, nearly 9.5% seen once; the top ten hold approximately 4.2%. The specimen sequenced was PBMCs. All receptors come from a human donor in good health (CMV status not recorded). Some clones in this sample may be carry-over from other donors' samples. Both conserved end residues are part of each CDR3. Fields, in order: clone size, D gene, V gene, J gene, CDR3 protein, CDR3 DNA. The D gene is left open where the match is weak. The size field is filled for only some rows; it gives once, few, many or a size class.

>many|TRBD1|TRBV7-2|TRBJ1-4
CASSLESGTVGKLFF
TGTGCCAGCAGCTTAGAATCCGGGACAGTGGGAAAACTGTTTTTT
>.|.|TRBV5-1|TRBJ1-2
CANSPGVGYTF
TGCGCCAACAGCCCAGGGGTTGGCTACACCTTC
>.|.|TRBV5-4|TRBJ2-5
CASSFPKETQYF
TGTGCCAGCAGCTTCCCAAAAGAGACCCAGTACTTC
>few|.|TRBV28|TRBJ2-7
CASRSKPYEQYF
TGTGCCAGCAGATCCAAGCCCTACGAGCAGTACTTC
>many|.|TRBV2|TRBJ1-1
CASSEGPPSTEAFF
TGTGCCAGCAGTGAGGGTCCTCCGAGCACTGAAGCTTTCTTT
>many|.|TRBV7-2|TRBJ1-1
CASSLALMNTEAFF
TGTGCCAGCAGCTTAGCCCTTATGAACACTGAAGCTTTCTTT
>many|TRBD1|TRBV7-6|TRBJ1-5
CASSLYRGEDQPQHF
TGTGCCAGCAGCTTATACAGGGGAGAGGATCAGCCCCAGCATTTT
>many|TRBD1|TRBV7-8|TRBJ2-5
CASSPTGTGVGETQYF
TGTGCCAGCAGCCCCACCGGGACAGGGGTAGGGGAGACCCAGTACTTC
>many|TRBD1|TRBV7-2|TRBJ2-6
CASSTQAGTGVASGANVLTF
TGTGCCAGCAGCACCCAAGCCGGGACAGGGGTTGCCTCTGGGGCCAACGTCCTGACTTTC
>few|TRBD1|TRBV20-1|TRBJ2-5
CSALKGYRGQETQYF
TGCAGTGCCCTGAAGGGATACAGGGGGCAAGAGACCCAGTACTTC
>.|.|TRBV12-3/TRBV12-4|TRBJ1-1
CASSLFGNTEAFF
TGTGCCAGCAGTTTATTTGGCAACACTGAAGCTTTCTTT
>many|TRBD2|TRBV28|TRBJ2-3
CATSDPGGSDTQYF
TGTGCCACCTCCGACCCGGGGGGGTCAGATACGCAGTATTTT
>few|.|TRBV28|TRBJ1-1
CASRKRGNTEAFF
TGTGCCAGCAGGAAACGTGGCAACACTGAAGCTTTCTTT
>many|.|TRBV2|TRBJ1-2
CASKELGSTYGYTF
TGTGCCAGCAAAGAACTCGGGAGTACCTATGGCTACACCTTC
>many|.|TRBV4-3|TRBJ1-5
CASSQEPRGNQPQHF
TGCGCCAGCAGCCAAGAACCCAGGGGCAATCAGCCCCAGCATTTT
>few|.|TRBV20-1|TRBJ2-2
CSARDREGDWYSGELFF
TGCAGTGCTAGGGACAGGGAGGGTGATTGGTACAGCGGGGAGCTGTTTTTT
>many|.|TRBV2|TRBJ2-3
CASSLPPADTQYF
TGTGCCAGCAGTCTCCCCCCAGCAGATACGCAGTATTTT
>.|TRBD2|TRBV3-1|TRBJ2-7
CASSWRTSGNEQYF
TGTGCCAGCAGCTGGCGGACTAGCGGGAACGAGCAGTACTTC
>few|TRBD1|TRBV9|TRBJ1-1
CASSRGQGITEAFF
TGTGCCAGCAGCAGGGGACAGGGAATCACTGAAGCTTTCTTT
>many|.|TRBV7-2|TRBJ2-5
CASSSQLLQETQYF
TGTGCCAGCAGCTCCCAACTTCTACAAGAGACCCAGTACTTC
>once|TRBD1|TRBV28|TRBJ1-2
CASSPRTGGMPYGYTF
TGTGCCAGCAGTCCCCGGACAGGGGGCATGCCCTATGGCTACACCTTC
>many|TRBD1|TRBV6-5|TRBJ2-7
CASSYGDRGRYEQYF
TGTGCCAGCAGTTACGGGGACAGGGGGAGATACGAGCAGTACTTC
>many|.|TRBV7-2|TRBJ1-4
CASRISSGGGEKLFF
TGTGCCAGCAGGATATCCAGCGGGGGGGGAGAAAAACTGTTTTTT